A selection of T cell receptor beta chains follows, all from one sample in a study of post-analysis software for immune sequencing data. TCRdb used MiXCR to reprocess the PCR reads, holding one entry per CDR3 protein. The sample records about 800,000 distinct CDR3 sequences, roughly 27% being singletons. Sequencing used blood. These receptors came from a girl aged 10 to 17 with multiple sclerosis. Both conserved end residues are part of each CDR3. The order of the fields is V gene, J gene, clone size, D gene, CDR3 protein, CDR3 DNA. D genes are given only for firm matches. Only some rows state a clone size, as once, few, many or a class for expanded clones.

v_call: TRBV10-3
j_call: TRBJ2-3
clone_size: -
d_call: TRBD2
cdr3_aa: CAISGVAGVTDTQYF
cdr3_nt: TGTGCCATCAGTGGGGTAGCGGGAGTCACAGATACGCAGTATTTT

v_call: TRBV7-2
j_call: TRBJ1-4
clone_size: -
d_call: -
cdr3_aa: CASSSSYRTLNEKLFF
cdr3_nt: TGTGCCAGCAGCTCTTCCTACAGGACCCTTAATGAAAAACTGTTTTTT

v_call: TRBV13
j_call: TRBJ2-1
clone_size: -
d_call: TRBD1
cdr3_aa: CASSAVQGGEQFF
cdr3_nt: TGTGCCAGCAGCGCCGTACAGGGGGGTGAGCAGTTCTTC

v_call: TRBV20-1
j_call: TRBJ1-2
clone_size: -
d_call: -
cdr3_aa: CSARDDGSYGYTF
cdr3_nt: TGCAGTGCTAGGGACGACGGGTCCTATGGCTACACCTTC

v_call: TRBV20-1
j_call: TRBJ1-4
clone_size: -
d_call: -
cdr3_aa: CSATGTGNEKLFF
cdr3_nt: TGCAGTGCGACCGGGACGGGGAATGAAAAACTGTTTTTT

v_call: TRBV5-5
j_call: TRBJ2-7
clone_size: few
d_call: -
cdr3_aa: CASSLGGSGAYEQYF
cdr3_nt: TGTGCCAGCAGCTTGGGGGGGTCTGGGGCCTACGAGCAGTACTTC

v_call: TRBV7-2
j_call: TRBJ2-7
clone_size: few
d_call: TRBD2
cdr3_aa: CASSPAGGEYYEQYF
cdr3_nt: TGTGCCAGCAGCCCTGCGGGGGGGGAGTACTACGAGCAGTACTTC

v_call: TRBV5-6
j_call: TRBJ2-3
clone_size: few
d_call: TRBD2
cdr3_aa: CASSFWVLAALPDTQYF
cdr3_nt: TGTGCCAGCAGCTTTTGGGTACTAGCGGCACTACCGGATACGCAGTATTTT

v_call: TRBV9
j_call: TRBJ1-1
clone_size: -
d_call: -
cdr3_aa: CASSPRIATNTEAFF
cdr3_nt: TGTGCCAGCAGCCCACGTATAGCCACGAACACTGAAGCTTTCTTT

v_call: TRBV4-3
j_call: TRBJ1-2
clone_size: few
d_call: -
cdr3_aa: CASSQETSQLASALYGYTF
cdr3_nt: TGCGCCAGCAGCCAAGAAACATCCCAGTTGGCCAGTGCCCTCTATGGCTACACCTTC

v_call: TRBV10-3
j_call: TRBJ1-1
clone_size: few
d_call: -
cdr3_aa: CAISGSNQGRAFF
cdr3_nt: TGTGCCATCAGTGGGTCGAACCAGGGTCGGGCTTTCTTT

v_call: TRBV29-1
j_call: TRBJ2-3
clone_size: few
d_call: TRBD2
cdr3_aa: CSVEGVAGGITDTQYF
cdr3_nt: TGCAGCGTTGAAGGGGTGGCGGGAGGGATCACAGATACGCAGTATTTT

v_call: TRBV20-1
j_call: TRBJ2-7
clone_size: -
d_call: TRBD2
cdr3_aa: CSAWASGTYEQYF
cdr3_nt: TGCAGTGCTTGGGCTAGCGGGACTTACGAGCAGTACTTC

v_call: TRBV19
j_call: TRBJ1-2
clone_size: few
d_call: -
cdr3_aa: CASSIGGLDYGYTF
cdr3_nt: TGTGCCAGTAGTATCGGGGGCCTGGACTATGGCTACACCTTC

v_call: TRBV10-3
j_call: TRBJ2-7
clone_size: -
d_call: -
cdr3_aa: CAIKGEGVYEQYF
cdr3_nt: TGTGCCATCAAAGGGGAAGGAGTCTACGAGCAGTACTTC

v_call: TRBV20-1
j_call: TRBJ2-7
clone_size: few
d_call: -
cdr3_aa: CSARESGTYEQYF
cdr3_nt: TGCAGTGCTAGAGAGTCGGGGACCTACGAGCAGTACTTC

v_call: TRBV29-1
j_call: TRBJ2-3
clone_size: few
d_call: -
cdr3_aa: CSAEKGIGTLRDTQYF
cdr3_nt: TGCAGCGCTGAAAAGGGGATTGGGACGCTGAGAGATACGCAGTATTTT

v_call: TRBV12-3/TRBV12-4
j_call: TRBJ2-3
clone_size: -
d_call: -
cdr3_aa: CASSLGGGQSLTTDTQYF
cdr3_nt: TGTGCCAGCAGTTTAGGGGGCGGGCAGTCCCTCACCACAGATACGCAGTATTTT

v_call: TRBV28
j_call: TRBJ2-7
clone_size: -
d_call: TRBD2
cdr3_aa: CASGTSGRKNEQYF
cdr3_nt: TGTGCCAGTGGGACTAGCGGGAGGAAGAACGAGCAGTACTTC

v_call: TRBV11-2
j_call: TRBJ2-5
clone_size: -
d_call: TRBD2
cdr3_aa: CASSLRSTGTTQETQYF
cdr3_nt: TGTGCCAGCAGCTTGCGATCGACCGGGACTACCCAAGAGACCCAGTACTTC

v_call: TRBV6-5
j_call: TRBJ1-4
clone_size: few
d_call: TRBD1
cdr3_aa: CASSSLTGGWHEKLFF
cdr3_nt: TGTGCCAGCAGTTCTCTCACAGGGGGCTGGCATGAAAAACTGTTTTTT

v_call: TRBV11-2
j_call: TRBJ2-3
clone_size: -
d_call: -
cdr3_aa: CASSVTLKSTDTQYF
cdr3_nt: TGTGCCAGCAGCGTAACTCTAAAGAGCACAGATACGCAGTATTTT

v_call: TRBV29-1
j_call: TRBJ2-7
clone_size: -
d_call: -
cdr3_aa: CSVEESHEQYF
cdr3_nt: TGCAGCGTTGAAGAATCCCACGAGCAGTACTTC

v_call: TRBV28
j_call: TRBJ2-1
clone_size: -
d_call: TRBD2
cdr3_aa: CASRPRLAGNEQFF
cdr3_nt: TGTGCCAGCAGGCCCCGACTAGCGGGTAATGAGCAGTTCTTC

v_call: TRBV20-1
j_call: TRBJ2-1
clone_size: -
d_call: -
cdr3_aa: CSARDPRKRGSYNEQFF
cdr3_nt: TGCAGTGCTAGAGATCCCAGGAAAAGGGGCTCCTACAATGAGCAGTTCTTC

v_call: TRBV24-1
j_call: TRBJ2-1
clone_size: -
d_call: -
cdr3_aa: CATSDLGSSYNEQFF
cdr3_nt: TGTGCCACCAGTGATTTAGGGAGCTCCTACAATGAGCAGTTCTTC